The 7 T cell receptor beta chains in this list originate from one sample, sequenced in a study of post-analysis software for immune sequencing data. Unique-molecular-identifier-tagged TCR beta cDNA libraries were used. From the PCR reads, TCRdb called clonotypes with MiXCR, one entry per CDR3 protein. The sample has fewer than 850,000 distinct CDR3 sequences; approximately 30% are singletons. Study-wide results and caveats: Among roughly five TRBV segments more frequent in patients than controls were TRBV5-6, TRBV5-1 and TRBV20-1.

Antigen specificity for these receptors is unknown. The sample taken for sequencing was blood. Source of these receptors: a girl aged 10-17 years with multiple sclerosis.

This clonotype was counted only a few times. The CDR3 reads CAISRDRTKYEQYF. CDR3 nucleotides: TGTGCCATCAGCCGGGACAGGACCAAATACGAGCAGTACTTC. The rearrangement links TRBV10-3 to TRBJ2-7, with 8 positions matching TRBD1. CDR3 length: 14 amino acids. Germline values: CDR1 ENHRY, CDR2 SYGVKD. Germline trimming cut 6 bases from V and 4 bases from J; bases unmatched to any gene: 8.

This chain connects TRBV5-1 to TRBJ1-1; D gene ambiguous. This CDR3 contains 16 residues. V dropped 6 bases and J dropped 0 bases, with 18 bases sitting between them. Germline V gene data show CDR1 as SGHRS and CDR2 as YFSETQ. The CDR3 spells CASTPGVRPLNTEAFF. Here the CDR3 DNA reads TGCGCCAGCACCCCTGGGGTCAGACCTTTGAACACTGAAGCTTTCTTT.

This clonotype was seen a few times. The chain has TRBV2 and TRBJ2-1; D unclear. Trimming pared 6 bases from V and 9 bases from J, leaving 15 bases between. Per the germline V gene, CDR1 is SNHLY and CDR2 is FYNNEI. The CDR3 length is 13 residues. The CDR3 sequence is CASSYAPSIEQFF. DNA for the CDR3: TGTGCCAGCAGCTACGCCCCGAGTATTGAGCAGTTCTTC. The full variable domain, completed using reference TRBV2 and TRBJ2-1, is EPEVTQTPSHQVTQMGQEVILRCVPISNHLYFYWYRQILGQKVEFLVSFYNNEISEKSEIFDDQFSVERPDGSNFTLKIRSTKLEDSAMYFCASSYAPSIEQFFGPGTRLTVL.

The chain links TRBV7-9 to TRBJ2-3; D might be TRBD1 or TRBD2, each matching 5 bases. Looked up from germline, CDR1 is SEHNR and CDR2 is FQNEAQ (reference sequence). The CDR3 spans 16 residues. V was trimmed by 4 bases and J by 4 bases, leaving 18 bases between them. The CDR3 DNA reads TGTGCCAGCAGCTACCTCGGGGCCCCTGGTGCAGATACGCAGTATTTT. Translated, it gives CASSYLGAPGADTQYF.

Regarding this clonotype: An end of the junction differs from the germline gene, which may be a read error. V is TRBV5-1 and J is TRBJ2-1, with D unclear. The CDR3 spans 13 residues. CDR1 is SGHRS and CDR2 is YFSETQ in the germline V gene. CDR3 sequence reads: CPSSLGYLNEQFF. The CDR3 DNA reads TGCCCCAGCAGCTTGGGGTATCTCAATGAGCAGTTCTTC.

This clonotype was seen more than once but under ten times. V is TRBV7-2 and J is TRBJ2-3, with 8 bases that match TRBD2. V shed 5 bases and J 1 base; nucleotides not matched to a gene: 8. CDR1 is SGHTA, CDR2 FQGNSA, per germline. The CDR3 length is 16 residues. This CDR3 reads CASSPRGGWGTDTQYF. CDR3 DNA sequence: TGTGCCAGCAGCCCCCGGGGGGGCTGGGGCACAGATACGCAGTATTTT.

The chain links TRBV29-1 to TRBJ1-2, with 9 bases matching TRBD1. J was trimmed by 4 bases and V by 4 bases; bases with no gene match: 4. The CDR3 consists of 13 residues. From germline, CDR1 is SQVTM and CDR2 ANQGSEA. The DNA of the CDR3 is TGCAGCGTTGGAGGGACAGGGAGCTATGGCTACACCTTC. This gives the protein CSVGGTGSYGYTF.